The clone carrying this T cell receptor (beta chain) was recorded at least ten times. The antigen remains unidentified. These data are taken from a study of T cells in Graves' hyperthyroidism and ophthalmopathy. Study results and limitations: In simple terms, a model built on 13 V-J features told ophthalmopathy apart from stable hyperthyroidism. Within blood appeared most thyroid clonotypes that had expanded above 0.001.

The CDR3 regions of TCR beta were amplified from RNA transcripts. The study used the HTBI primer set for a first-round RT-PCR of the TCR CDR3. TCRdb reanalysed the multiplex PCR reads using MiXCR and keeps one entry per CDR3 protein. The sample consists of a few hundred thousand distinct CDR3 sequences, about 15% of them appearing once. CDR3 length: 12 amino acids. Trimming at V came to 6 bases and at J to 8 bases, leaving 4 bases not matched to a gene. The material sequenced was blood. The source is a woman aged 25 to 45 with Graves' ophthalmopathy. V usage is TRBV12-3 or TRBV12-4 and J usage is TRBJ2-1, with 7 bases that match TRBD2. The CDR3 DNA reads TGTGCCAGCAGCCTGGGAGGGGATGAGCAGTTCTTC. The encoded protein is CASSLGGDEQFF.